A single sample is the source of the 27 T cell receptor beta chains below, sequenced in a study of blood T cell repertoires in COVID-19. TCRdb's table, derived via immunoSEQ multiplex PCR, lists solely in-frame clones and lacks some. The sample gives over 150,000 clones, more than 90% of which show up once; 0.5% to 0.55% is in the top ten. The sample comprised peripheral blood. The source of these receptors is a man in his forties or fifties with acute or convalescent COVID-19.

V is TRBV5-1 and J is TRBJ2-7; D gene uncertain. V lost 1 base and J lost 2, with 10 bases in between. The V gene's germline CDR1 is SGHRS and CDR2 YFSETQ. This CDR3 comprises 14 residues. CDR3 DNA sequence: TGCGCCAGCAGCTTGACTCCCCCCGCCTACGAGCAGTACTTC. It encodes CASSLTPPAYEQYF.

There are a few counts of this clone. This rearrangement joins TRBV11-2 to TRBJ1-3; 8 bases are shared with TRBD1. Germline loops: CDR1 SGHAT, CDR2 FQNNGV. The CDR3 extends over 14 amino acids. Unmatched junction bases numbered 2, after V lost 3 bases and J lost 4 bases. The DNA for the CDR3 is TGTGCCAGCAGCTTGTGGACAGGGGGAAACACCATATATTTT. Translating it yields CASSLWTGGNTIYF.

The chain uses TRBV5-1 and TRBJ1-6, with 7 bases matching TRBD1. V lost 4 bases to trimming and J lost 5 bases; unmatched junction nucleotides: 6. The CDR3 totals 15 residues. Germline lookup yields CDR1 SGHRS and CDR2 YFSETQ. The CDR3 is CASSLTGTDNSPLHF. For the CDR3, the DNA is TGCGCCAGCAGCCTGACCGGGACAGATAATTCACCCCTCCACTTT.

V usage is TRBV30 and J usage is TRBJ2-7, with TRBD2 matching over 14 bases. The CDR3 is 16 amino acids. Unmatched junction bases numbered 9, after V lost 2 bases and J lost 6 bases. Looked up from germline, CDR1 is GTSNPN and CDR2 is SVGIG (reference sequence). The CDR3 sequence: CAWSKLGLAGVAEQYF. The CDR3 DNA is TGTGCCTGGAGTAAGTTGGGACTAGCGGGAGTAGCCGAGCAGTACTTC.

The J gene is TRBJ2-1, the V gene TRBV10-2, with TRBD1 matching over 10 bases. The CDR3 is 15 amino acids. Germline CDR1 and CDR2: WSHSY and SAAADI. The V and J ends lost 5 bases and 4 bases, in that order; junction bases with no gene match: 5. CDR3 residues: CASSSRDRGYNEQFF. CDR3 DNA: TGCGCCAGCAGTAGCCGGGACAGGGGATACAATGAGCAGTTCTTC.

The chain is built from TRBV9 and TRBJ2-1; 9 bases match TRBD2. V lost 5 bases, J lost 0 bases, and 3 bases stayed unmatched. CDR1 is SGDLS, CDR2 YYNGEE, per germline. The CDR3 loop spans 15 amino acids. CDR3 bases: TGTGCCAGCAGTGTTAGCGGGAGCTCCTACAATGAGCAGTTCTTC. Translation: CASSVSGSSYNEQFF. Using reference TRBV9 and TRBJ2-1 for the parts outside the CDR3, the full variable domain is DSGVTQTPKHLITATGQRVTLRCSPRSGDLSVYWYQQSLDQGLQFLIQYYNGEERAKGNILERFSAQQFPDLHSELNLSSLELGDSALYFCASSVSGSSYNEQFFGPGTRLTVL.

The V call is TRBV7-3, the J call TRBJ2-3, with 8 bases aligning to TRBD1. The junction had 5 bases not matched to a gene; V was cut back by 5 bases and J by 4 bases. This CDR3 region has 14 residues. The germline gives CDR1 SGHTA, CDR2 FQGTGA. CDR3 nucleotides: TGTGCCAGCAGCCAAGGGACAGGAGCAGATACGCAGTATTTT. Its translation: CASSQGTGADTQYF. Full variable domain (missing parts from reference TRBV7-3 and TRBJ2-3): GAGVSQTPSNKVTEKGKYVELRCDPISGHTALYWYRQSLGQGPEFLIYFQGTGAADDSGLPNDRFFAVRPEGSVSTLKIQRTERGDSAVYLCASSQGTGADTQYFGPGTRLTVL.

This sequence joins TRBV2 and TRBJ2-7, with 13 bases fitting TRBD2. The V gene end was trimmed by 6 bases and the J gene end by 2 bases; junction bases not matched to a gene: 7. Germline values: CDR1 SNHLY, CDR2 FYNNEI. CDR3 length equals 16 residues. The CDR3 sequence: CASSRTSGGYPYEQYV. DNA for the CDR3: TGTGCCAGCAGCCGGACTAGCGGGGGCTATCCCTACGAGCAGTACGTC.

The chain combines TRBV11-2 with TRBJ2-1; D is perhaps TRBD2 (6 bases). V lost 2 bases to trimming and J lost 6 bases, with 20 bases between them. This CDR3 spans 17 amino acids. Germline values: CDR1 SGHAT, CDR2 FQNNGV. CDR3 bases: TGTGCCAGCAGCTTAATTCCCAAATCGGGGGTTTCCAATGAGCAGTTCTTC. Translated, it gives CASSLIPKSGVSNEQFF.

This clone has a single count. The chain combines TRBV7-3 with TRBJ2-2; 8 bases map to TRBD2. V lost 1 base and J lost 6; bases outside the gene matches: 4. Germline V lookup: CDR1 SGHTA, CDR2 FQGTGA. This CDR3 region has 15 residues. The CDR3 reads CASSLIAGSAGELFF. CDR3 bases: TGTGCCAGCAGCTTAATAGCGGGGTCGGCCGGGGAGCTGTTTTTT.

This clone was found once. The rearrangement links TRBV2 to TRBJ1-6; no firm D call. CDR1 is SNHLY and CDR2 is FYNNEI in the germline V gene. Trimming removed 3 bases at V and 1 base at J, with 4 bases between. The CDR3 contains 14 residues. CDR3 DNA: TGTGCCAGCAGTGACGGGTCCTATAATTCACCCCTCCACTTT. Protein: CASSDGSYNSPLHF.

V gene TRBV7-8 combines with J gene TRBJ1-6; D is perhaps TRBD1 (5 bases). CDR3 length equals 12 residues. Per the germline V gene, CDR1 is SGHVS and CDR2 is FQNEAQ. V shed 5 bases and J shed 12 bases, with 11 bases lying between them. CDR3 loop: CASSTPTGPLHF. The CDR3 DNA sequence: TGTGCCAGCAGCACACCCACAGGACCCCTCCACTTT.

This clone was observed a few times. CDR3 protein: CASSLEPDNRYEQYF. CDR3 bases: TGCGCCAGCAGCTTGGAGCCGGACAACCGTTACGAGCAGTACTTC. The V call is TRBV5-1, the J call TRBJ2-7, with D possibly matching TRBD1 (5 bases). The CDR3 consists of 15 residues. The germline V gene encodes CDR1 SGHRS and CDR2 YFSETQ. V was cut by 0 bases and J by 4 bases, with 14 bases left in between. Full variable domain (missing parts from reference TRBV5-1 and TRBJ2-7): KAGVTQTPRYLIKTRGQQVTLSCSPISGHRSVSWYQQTPGQGLQFLFEYFSETQRNKGNFPGRFSGRQFSNSRSEMNVSTLELGDSALYLCASSLEPDNRYEQYFGPGTRLTVT.

The chain recombines TRBV2 with TRBJ2-3; 14 positions match TRBD2. CDR1 and CDR2 (germline): SNHLY, FYNNEI. The CDR3 is 14 amino acids. V lost 5 bases, J lost 8 bases, and 3 bases stayed unmatched. The CDR3 DNA sequence: TGTGCCAGCAGTTTAGGGACTAGCGGGGGTACGCAGTATTTT. As protein: CASSLGTSGGTQYF.

This chain links TRBV24-1 with TRBJ2-1; D possibly corresponds to TRBD1 (6 bases). The germline V gene has CDR1 KGHDR and CDR2 SFDVKD. This CDR3 contains 15 residues. Trimming removed 5 bases at V and 7 bases at J, with 17 bases between. CDR3 residues: CATSGGRGVLNEQFF. The CDR3 bases are TGTGCCACCAGTGGGGGCAGGGGTGTATTAAATGAGCAGTTCTTC.

The chain recombines TRBV9 with TRBJ1-3, with a possible D match to TRBD1 (6 bases). The CDR3 runs 15 residues. Between the trimmed V and J ends, which lost 0 bases and 0 bases, there was a span of 7 bases. CDR1 is SGDLS and CDR2 is YYNGEE in the germline V gene. CDR3 in amino acids: CASSVGTASGNTIYF. The CDR3 DNA sequence: TGTGCCAGCAGCGTAGGGACAGCCTCTGGAAACACCATATATTTT.

The chain employs TRBV18 and TRBJ2-5, with TRBD1 matching over 7 bases. Germline V lookup: CDR1 KGHSH, CDR2 LQKENI. The CDR3 length is 15 residues. V was pared by 4 bases and J by 2 bases, with 7 bases of the junction left unmatched. CDR3 in amino acids: CASSRYSGQQETQYF. Here the CDR3 DNA reads TGTGCCAGCTCACGTTACTCGGGACAGCAAGAGACCCAGTACTTC.

V and J are TRBV15 and TRBJ2-1; possible D gene TRBD2, 5 bases. This CDR3 has 17 amino acids. V was cut by 0 bases and J by 3 bases, with 15 bases left in between. CDR1 and CDR2 from the germline V gene are LNHNV and YYDKDF (reference sequence). The CDR3 DNA reads as TGTGCCACCAGCAGAGATACGTGGGGAGCTAGCTACAATGAGCAGTTCTTC. This encodes CATSRDTWGASYNEQFF.

This clone was seen a handful of times. The V and J genes are TRBV6-1 and TRBJ2-3; 9 nucleotides match TRBD1. Germline V gene lookup returns CDR1 MNHNS and CDR2 SASEGT. CDR3 length: 16 amino acids. Germline trimming cut 4 bases from V and 3 bases from J; bases unmatched to any gene: 8. The CDR3 region is CASSAHRGRRTDTQYF. For the CDR3, the DNA is TGTGCCAGCAGTGCTCACAGGGGGCGAAGAACAGATACGCAGTATTTT.

The table lists this clone with a count of one. The chain uses TRBV7-8 and TRBJ1-2; no clear D. CDR1 is SGHVS and CDR2 is FQNEAQ in the germline V gene. The CDR3 spans 15 residues. V gave up 3 bases and J gave up 4 bases, with 15 bases separating them. The CDR3 region is CASSFGLMSGYGYTF. The CDR3 nucleotides are TGTGCCAGCAGCTTCGGCCTTATGTCGGGCTATGGCTACACCTTC.

The J gene is TRBJ2-2, the V gene TRBV7-9, with 11 positions matching TRBD1. V trimming: 2 bases; J trimming: 5 bases; junction bases outside the gene matches: 7. The CDR3 covers 17 residues. Germline loops: CDR1 SEHNR, CDR2 FQNEAQ (reference sequence). The CDR3 loop reads CASSLFAGTGGTGELFF. CDR3 bases: TGTGCCAGCAGCTTATTTGCGGGGACAGGGGGTACCGGGGAGCTGTTTTTT.

This clone was detected only once. The chain couples TRBV18 to TRBJ2-3; no clear D gene. Per germline, CDR1 KGHSH and CDR2 LQKENI. Trimming removed 0 bases at V and 2 bases at J, with 12 bases between. CDR3 length equals 16 residues. CDR3: CASSPPMASTTDTQYF. The CDR3 bases are TGTGCCAGCTCACCACCGATGGCCTCAACCACAGATACGCAGTATTTT.

The chain couples TRBV28 to TRBJ2-3, with unresolved D. The CDR3 covers 14 residues. The germline gives CDR1 MDHEN, CDR2 SYDVKM. Trimming took off 1 base at V and 0 bases at J, with 5 bases between the two ends. DNA for the CDR3: TGTGCCAGCAGTTTATATGGCAGCACAGATACGCAGTATTTT. This sequence encodes CASSLYGSTDTQYF.

The chain uses TRBV28 and TRBJ2-7; 7 bases fit TRBD2. J was trimmed by 2 bases and V by 8 bases; bases with no gene match: 6. Germline CDR1 MDHEN, CDR2 SYDVKM. There are 13 residues in the CDR3. The chain's CDR3 is CASGGRVTYEQYF. CDR3 sequence (DNA): TGTGCCAGCGGTGGGAGGGTGACCTACGAGCAGTACTTC.

This clone was counted a single time. The chain employs TRBV13 and TRBJ2-1, with D perhaps TRBD2 (6 bases). Germline V gene data show CDR1 as PRHDT and CDR2 as FYEKMQ (reference sequence). The CDR3 has 12 residues. V lost 5 bases and J lost 6, with 8 bases in between. The CDR3 bases are TGTGCCAGCAGCATTAGCGGCAATGAGCAGTTCTTC. Translating it yields CASSISGNEQFF.

The rearrangement uses TRBV2 and TRBJ2-7; D might be TRBD2 (7 bases). Trimming left V 11 bases short and J 0 bases short, with 23 bases between. Germline CDR1 SNHLY, CDR2 FYNNEI. The CDR3 contains 16 residues. CDR3 in amino acids: CAGSPGGRPFSYEQYV. The CDR3 DNA reads as TGTGCCGGCTCTCCCGGGGGGCGTCCTTTCTCCTACGAGCAGTACGTC.

Written as DNA, the CDR3 is TGTGCCAGCAGCTTGGGTACAGAGAGCTCCTATAATTCACCCCTCCACTTT. Translated, it gives CASSLGTESSYNSPLHF. J is TRBJ1-6 and V is TRBV5-4; D remains unclear. The germline V gene encodes CDR1 SGHNT and CDR2 YYREEE (reference sequence). V shed 0 bases and J shed 0 bases, with 10 bases lying between them. The CDR3 runs to 17 residues.